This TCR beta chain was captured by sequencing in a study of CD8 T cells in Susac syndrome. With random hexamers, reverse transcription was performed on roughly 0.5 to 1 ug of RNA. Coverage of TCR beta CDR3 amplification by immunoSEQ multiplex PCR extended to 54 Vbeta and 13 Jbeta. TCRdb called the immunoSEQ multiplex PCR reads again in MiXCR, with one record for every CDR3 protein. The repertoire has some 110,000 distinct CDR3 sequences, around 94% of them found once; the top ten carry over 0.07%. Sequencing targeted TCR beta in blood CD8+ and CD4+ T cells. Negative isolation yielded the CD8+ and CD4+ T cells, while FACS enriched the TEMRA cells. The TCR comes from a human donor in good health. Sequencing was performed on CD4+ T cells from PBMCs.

The CDR3 nucleotides read TGTGCCAGCAGCCTACTAGTAATCGGGGAGCTGTTTTTT. It yields the protein CASSLLVIGELFF. The chain couples TRBV7-9 to TRBJ2-2, with D perhaps TRBD2 (5 bases). The CDR3 is 13 amino acids. Germline V CDR1 and CDR2: SEHNR, FQNEAQ (reference sequence). The V end lost 5 bases, the J end lost 7 bases, and 11 bases lay between the germline ends.